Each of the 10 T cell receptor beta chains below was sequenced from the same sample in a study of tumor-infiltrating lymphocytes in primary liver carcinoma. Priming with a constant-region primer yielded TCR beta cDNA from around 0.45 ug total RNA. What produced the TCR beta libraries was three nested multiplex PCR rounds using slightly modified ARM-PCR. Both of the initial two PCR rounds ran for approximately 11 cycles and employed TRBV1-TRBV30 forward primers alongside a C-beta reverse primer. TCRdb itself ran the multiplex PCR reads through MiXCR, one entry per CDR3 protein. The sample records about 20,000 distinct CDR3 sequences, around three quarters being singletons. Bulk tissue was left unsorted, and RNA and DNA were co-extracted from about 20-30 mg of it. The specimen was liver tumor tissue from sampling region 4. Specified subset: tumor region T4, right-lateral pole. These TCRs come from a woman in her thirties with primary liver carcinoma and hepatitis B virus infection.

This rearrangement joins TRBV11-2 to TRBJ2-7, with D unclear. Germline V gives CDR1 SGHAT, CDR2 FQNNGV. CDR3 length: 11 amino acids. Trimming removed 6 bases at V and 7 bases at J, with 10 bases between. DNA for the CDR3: TGTGCCAGCAGTCCAATCTGTGAGCAGTACTTC. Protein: CASSPICEQYF. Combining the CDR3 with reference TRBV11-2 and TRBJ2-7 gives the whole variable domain EAGVAQSPRYKIIEKRQSVAFWCNPISGHATLYWYQQILGQGPKLLIQFQNNGVVDDSQLPKDRFSAERLKGVDSTLKIQPAKLEDSAVYLCASSPICEQYFGPGTRLTVT.

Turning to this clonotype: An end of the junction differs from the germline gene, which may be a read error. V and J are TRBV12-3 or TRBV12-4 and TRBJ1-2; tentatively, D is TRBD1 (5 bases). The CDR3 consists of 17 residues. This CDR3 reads CDSSLTRTQDGNYGYTF. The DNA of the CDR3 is TGCGACAGCAGTTTGACCAGGACGCAGGACGGGAACTATGGCTACACCTTC.

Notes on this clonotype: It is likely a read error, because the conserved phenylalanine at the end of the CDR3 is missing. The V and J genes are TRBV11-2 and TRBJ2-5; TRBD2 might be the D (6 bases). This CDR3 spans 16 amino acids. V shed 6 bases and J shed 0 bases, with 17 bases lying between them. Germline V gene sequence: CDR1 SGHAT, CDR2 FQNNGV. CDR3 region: CASRCRDSAHQETQYL. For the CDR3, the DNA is TGTGCCAGCAGATGCCGGGACTCGGCCCACCAAGAGACCCAGTACCTC.

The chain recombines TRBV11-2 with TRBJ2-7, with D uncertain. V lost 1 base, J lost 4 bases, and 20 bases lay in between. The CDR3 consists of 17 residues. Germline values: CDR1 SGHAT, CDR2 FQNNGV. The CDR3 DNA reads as TGTGCCAGCAGCTTAGGAGGTACAGCCCTGAGCCCGTACGAGCAGTACTTC. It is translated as CASSLGGTALSPYEQYF.

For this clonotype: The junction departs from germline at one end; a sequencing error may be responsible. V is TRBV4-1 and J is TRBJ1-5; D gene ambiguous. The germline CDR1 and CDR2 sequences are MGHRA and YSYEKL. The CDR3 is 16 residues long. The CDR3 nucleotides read TGCGCCAGCAGCTTCCGACATTCCAGGAATAATCCGTCCCAGCTTTTT. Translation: CASSFRHSRNNPSQLF.

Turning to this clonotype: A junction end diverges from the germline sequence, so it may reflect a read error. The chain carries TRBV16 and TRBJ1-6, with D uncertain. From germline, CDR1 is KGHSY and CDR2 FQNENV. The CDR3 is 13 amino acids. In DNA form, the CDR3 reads TGTGCCAGGAGCCGATCCCATAATTCACCCCTCCACTTT. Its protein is CARSRSHNSPLHF.

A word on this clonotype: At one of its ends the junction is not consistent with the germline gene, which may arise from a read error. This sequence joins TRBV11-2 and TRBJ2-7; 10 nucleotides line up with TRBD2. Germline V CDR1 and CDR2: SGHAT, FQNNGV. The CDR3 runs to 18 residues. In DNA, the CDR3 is TGTGCCAGCAGCTTATCCGTTGGACCAGCGGGAGGGGGGTACGAGCAGTGCTTC. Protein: CASSLSVGPAGGGYEQCF.

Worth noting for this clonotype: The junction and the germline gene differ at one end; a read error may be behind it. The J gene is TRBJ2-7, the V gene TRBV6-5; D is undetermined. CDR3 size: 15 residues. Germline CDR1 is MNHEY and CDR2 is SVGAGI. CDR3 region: CVSSYKGVSSYEQYF. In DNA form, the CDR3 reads TGTGTCAGCAGTTACAAGGGCGTCAGCTCCTACGAGCAGTACTTC.

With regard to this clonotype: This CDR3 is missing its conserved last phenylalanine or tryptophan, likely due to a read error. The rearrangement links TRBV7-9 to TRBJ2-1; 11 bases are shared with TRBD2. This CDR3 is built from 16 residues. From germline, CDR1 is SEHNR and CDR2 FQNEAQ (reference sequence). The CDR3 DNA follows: TGTGCCAGTAGCTTAGGGACTAGCGGAGCTAGGAATGAGCAGTTCCTC. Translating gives CASSLGTSGARNEQFL.

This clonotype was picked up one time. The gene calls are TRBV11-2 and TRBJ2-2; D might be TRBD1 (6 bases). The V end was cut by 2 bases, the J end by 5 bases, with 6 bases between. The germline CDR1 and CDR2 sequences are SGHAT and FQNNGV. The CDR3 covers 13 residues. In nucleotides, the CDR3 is TGTGCCAGCAGCTTAAGGGGGACCGGGGAGCTGTTTTTT. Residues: CASSLRGTGELFF.